The 24 T cell receptor beta chains given below trace back to one sample, sequenced in a study of T cell repertoires in cytomegalovirus infection. TCRdb reprocessed the reads with MiXCR, giving one entry per CDR3 protein. The repertoire holds 150,000 to 200,000 distinct CDR3 sequences, approximately 9.7% seen once, with approximately 4.2% in the top ten. Sequenced: PBMCs. These receptor sequences come from a human donor in good health (CMV status not recorded). Some clones in this sample may be carry-over from other donors' samples.

This clonotype was detected ten times or more. The chain uses TRBV10-1 and TRBJ2-1, with D perhaps being TRBD1 or TRBD2 (6 bases each). The CDR3 extends over 16 amino acids. Per the germline V gene, CDR1 is WNHNN and CDR2 is SYGVQD (reference sequence). Trimming pared 3 bases from V and 1 base from J, leaving 13 bases between. This CDR3 is CASSDPRGGSYNEQFF. CDR3 DNA: TGCGCCAGCAGTGACCCAAGAGGGGGGTCCTACAATGAGCAGTTCTTC.

The rearrangement joins TRBV20-1 to TRBJ2-4, with D maybe TRBD1 (5 bases). The CDR3 covers 14 residues. Germline V gene sequence: CDR1 DFQATT, CDR2 SNEGSKA (reference sequence). With 6 bases removed from V and 0 bases from J, the gap between germline ends came to 12 bases. The CDR3 sequence: CSAPTDLAKNIQYF. CDR3 sequence (DNA): TGCAGTGCCCCGACAGATCTAGCCAAAAACATTCAGTACTTC.

There are many counts of this clonotype. CDR3 nucleotide sequence: TGTGCCAGCAGCTTGACAGGGGGCTACACCTTC. Its translation is CASSLTGGYTF. The chain employs TRBV12-3 or TRBV12-4 and TRBJ1-2; TRBD1 agrees at 7 bases. CDR3 length: 11 residues. The ends lost 6 bases at V and 8 bases at J; junction bases unmatched: 3.

This clonotype was seen many times. V and J are TRBV7-8 and TRBJ1-6; D is ambiguous. The CDR3 runs 15 residues. Trimming shortened V by 3 bases and J by 9 bases, and 15 bases separated the two germline ends. The germline gives CDR1 SGHVS, CDR2 FQNEAQ. In nucleotides, the CDR3 is TGTGCCAGCAGCTTGGGATCGGGGAAGGGTTCACCCCTCCACTTT. This gives the protein CASSLGSGKGSPLHF.

The rearrangement links TRBV6-5 to TRBJ1-6; 7 positions match TRBD1. The ends lost 7 bases at V and 6 bases at J; junction bases unmatched: 6. Germline V CDR1 and CDR2: MNHEY, SVGAGI. The CDR3 loop spans 14 amino acids. CDR3: CASTLGTVNSPLHF. In DNA form, the CDR3 reads TGTGCCAGCACCCTAGGGACAGTTAATTCACCCCTCCACTTT.

J is TRBJ1-1 and V is TRBV15; D remains ambiguous. Germline values: CDR1 LNHNV, CDR2 YYDKDF (reference sequence). This CDR3 region has 15 residues. Trimming left V 5 bases short and J 0 bases short, with 13 bases between. CDR3 region: CATSPRLGLNTEAFF. CDR3 DNA: TGTGCCACCAGCCCCCGTTTAGGGTTGAACACTGAAGCTTTCTTT.

This clonotype was counted at least ten times. The chain has TRBV20-1 and TRBJ1-1; D remains unclear. The CDR3 spans 15 residues. Trimming took off 1 base at V and 4 bases at J, with 16 bases between the two ends. Germline V CDR1 and CDR2: DFQATT, SNEGSKA (reference sequence). The CDR3 spells CSARVAAAGGTEAFF. CDR3 coding DNA: TGCAGTGCTAGAGTGGCGGCTGCCGGAGGCACTGAAGCTTTCTTT.

The CDR3 bases are TGTGCCAGCAGCCAGGGACTAGCGGGTATCTTTGGGGCCAACGTCCTGACTTTC. It translates to CASSQGLAGIFGANVLTF. The chain joins TRBV6-6 to TRBJ2-6; 12 positions agree with TRBD2. From germline, CDR1 is MNHNY and CDR2 SVGAGI (reference sequence). CDR3 length: 18 amino acids. V lost 6 bases and J lost 3; bases outside the gene matches: 9.

This clonotype was recorded a few times. At one of its ends the junction is not consistent with the germline gene, which may arise from a read error. The DNA of the CDR3 is TGTGCCAGCAGCTTACAGGGTTTTGCCCAAGAGACCCAGTACTTC. Protein: CASSLQGFAQETQYF. The chain couples TRBV5-3 to TRBJ2-5; maybe TRBD1 (6 bases). TRBV5-3 is labeled an ORF, and its function is uncertain. The CDR3 has 15 amino acids.

In its sample, this clonotype was seen a few times. The rearrangement links TRBV28 to TRBJ1-1, with D possibly TRBD1 on 5 matching bases. The germline V gene encodes CDR1 MDHEN and CDR2 SYDVKM. The length of the CDR3 is 16 residues. With 3 bases removed from V and 0 bases from J, the gap between germline ends came to 14 bases. CDR3 nucleotide sequence: TGTGCCAGCAGTTTTACGACGGGGGGTATGAACACTGAAGCTTTCTTT. It encodes CASSFTTGGMNTEAFF.

This clonotype came up many times. CDR3 protein: CAIDKGTSGGNEQYF. The CDR3 bases are TGTGCCATCGACAAGGGGACTAGCGGGGGAAACGAGCAGTACTTC. The V call is TRBV10-3, the J call TRBJ2-7, with TRBD2 matching over 14 bases. Germline CDR1 and CDR2: ENHRY and SYGVKD. The CDR3 is made up of 15 amino acids. V shed 8 bases, J shed 5 bases, and the junction held 8 bases outside the gene matches.

The V call is TRBV7-6, the J call TRBJ2-7; TRBD1 agrees at 7 bases. The CDR3 covers 14 residues. The V gene's germline CDR1 is SGHVS and CDR2 FNYEAQ. Trimming cost V 2 bases and J 3 bases; bases outside gene matches: 4. The CDR3 reads CASSLRQGSYEQYF. For the CDR3, the DNA is TGTGCCAGCAGCTTAAGACAGGGAAGCTACGAGCAGTACTTC.

The chain joins TRBV28 to TRBJ1-4, with D perhaps TRBD1 (6 bases). This CDR3 has 15 residues. The germline CDR1 and CDR2 sequences are MDHEN and SYDVKM. V shed 4 bases and J shed 6 bases, with 15 bases lying between them. The CDR3 DNA reads TGTGCCAGCAGTTGGACACAGGGATGGGATGAAAAACTGTTTTTT. Protein product: CASSWTQGWDEKLFF.

In its sample, this clonotype was seen many times. V is TRBV7-2 and J is TRBJ2-7; 12 bases map to TRBD2. Unmatched junction bases numbered 8, after V lost 4 bases and J lost 4 bases. Germline V CDR1 and CDR2: SGHTA, FQGNSA. The CDR3 consists of 16 residues. CDR3 protein: CASSSRTSGVGYEQYF. The CDR3 bases are TGTGCCAGCAGCTCTCGGACTAGCGGGGTGGGGTACGAGCAGTACTTC.

J is TRBJ2-3 and V is TRBV28; D remains unclear. V was shortened by 5 bases and J by 2 bases, with 8 bases between the two germline ends. The CDR3 runs 13 residues. Per the germline V gene, CDR1 is MDHEN and CDR2 is SYDVKM. The CDR3 spells CASSPINTDTQYF. The CDR3 DNA sequence: TGTGCCAGCAGTCCAATTAACACAGATACGCAGTATTTT. Full variable domain (outside the CDR3, taken from reference TRBV28 and TRBJ2-3): DVKVTQSSRYLVKRTGEKVFLECVQDMDHENMFWYRQDPGLGLRLIYFSYDVKMKEKGDIPEGYSVSREKKERFSLILESASTNQTSMYLCASSPINTDTQYFGPGTRLTVL.

In this sample, this clonotype turned up a few times. The rearrangement joins TRBV2 to TRBJ2-3; D remains unclear. With 6 bases removed from V and 0 bases from J, the gap between germline ends came to 10 bases. This CDR3 has 14 amino acids. Germline V CDR1 and CDR2: SNHLY, FYNNEI. The CDR3 DNA is TGTGCCAGCAGATTGAGTTCAAGCACAGATACGCAGTATTTT. Its protein is CASRLSSSTDTQYF.

The rearrangement uses TRBV12-3 or TRBV12-4 and TRBJ2-5; possible D gene TRBD1, 5 bases. The V end was cut by 5 bases, the J end by 4 bases, with 11 bases between. The CDR3 is made up of 13 amino acids. CDR3 loop: CASSHRSRETQYF. The CDR3 DNA sequence: TGTGCCAGCAGTCACAGGTCCAGAGAGACCCAGTACTTC.

The chain has TRBV6-2 or TRBV6-3 and TRBJ2-1; 7 bases are a match to TRBD2. V lost 4 bases to trimming and J lost 4 bases; unmatched junction nucleotides: 4. CDR1 is MNHEY and CDR2 is SVGEGT in the germline V gene. This CDR3 has 14 amino acids. The CDR3 loop is CASSSGLEYNEQFF. CDR3 nucleotide sequence: TGTGCCAGCAGTTCAGGACTAGAATACAATGAGCAGTTCTTC.

This clonotype was observed at least ten times. V and J are TRBV20-1 and TRBJ2-1, with 8 nucleotides matching TRBD2. The V gene's germline CDR1 is DFQATT and CDR2 SNEGSKA (reference sequence). The length of the CDR3 is 14 residues. V dropped 5 bases and J dropped 6; count of bases not matched to a gene: 9. CDR3: CSAGLRGRPNEQFF. The CDR3, as DNA: TGCAGTGCTGGCCTGCGCGGGAGGCCCAATGAGCAGTTCTTC.

This clonotype was counted many times. The V call is TRBV7-7, the J call TRBJ2-5; a weak D match, TRBD2 (6 bases). V was shortened by 1 base and J by 1 base, with 10 bases between the two germline ends. Germline CDR1 reads SSHAT; CDR2 reads FNYEAQ (reference sequence). CDR3 length: 15 amino acids. CDR3 sequence reads: CASSLGPGLQETQYF. The CDR3 DNA is TGTGCCAGCAGCTTAGGACCGGGACTCCAAGAGACCCAGTACTTC.

This rearrangement joins TRBV2 to TRBJ2-4; TRBD2 might be the D (5 bases). CDR3 length: 13 residues. Deletions cut 8 bases from V and 0 bases from J, with 8 bases between. The germline CDR1 and CDR2 sequences are SNHLY and FYNNEI. The CDR3 coding sequence is TGTGCCAGCGCGGGTCTAGCCAAAAACATTCAGTACTTC. This codes for CASAGLAKNIQYF.

V is TRBV28 and J is TRBJ1-5, with a possible D match to TRBD1 (6 bases). The CDR3 length is 16 residues. Between the trimmed V and J ends, which lost 2 bases and 3 bases, there was a span of 14 bases. The germline CDR1 and CDR2 sequences are MDHEN and SYDVKM. CDR3 sequence reads: CASSLHEGVLNQPQHF. As DNA, the CDR3 is TGTGCCAGCAGTTTACATGAGGGGGTCCTCAATCAGCCCCAGCATTTT. Combining the CDR3 with reference TRBV28 and TRBJ1-5 gives the whole variable domain DVKVTQSSRYLVKRTGEKVFLECVQDMDHENMFWYRQDPGLGLRLIYFSYDVKMKEKGDIPEGYSVSREKKERFSLILESASTNQTSMYLCASSLHEGVLNQPQHFGDGTRLSIL.

This clonotype was detected ten times or more. The CDR3 DNA sequence: TGCAGTGCCGGGGGCCGGACTAGCGGGCGGAGGTTGAACAATGAGCAGTTCTTC. Encoded protein: CSAGGRTSGRRLNNEQFF. The chain combines TRBV20-1 with TRBJ2-1; TRBD2 matches at 11 bases. Per germline, CDR1 DFQATT and CDR2 SNEGSKA (reference sequence). This CDR3 spans 18 amino acids. V trimming: 6 bases; J trimming: 5 bases; junction bases outside the gene matches: 18.

The V and J genes are TRBV5-6 and TRBJ2-2; D ambiguous. Trimming cost V 3 bases and J 5 bases, with 8 bases left between them. This CDR3 spans 13 amino acids. Germline lookup yields CDR1 SGHDT and CDR2 YYEEEE. The CDR3 reads CASSSGRTGELFF. The CDR3 bases are TGTGCCAGCAGCTCCGGACGGACCGGGGAGCTGTTTTTT.